This passage covers 28 T cell receptor beta chains from one sample sequenced in a study of T cells in Graves' hyperthyroidism and ophthalmopathy. TCR beta CDR3 regions were amplified from RNA transcripts. A first-round RT-PCR of the TCR CDR3 used the HTBI primer set. TCRdb reprocessed the multiplex PCR reads via MiXCR and lists one record per CDR3 protein. The sample holds about 640,000 distinct CDR3 sequences, less than 25% seen once. Material: blood. The receptors stem from a man aged 30 to 39 with Graves' ophthalmopathy.

The gene calls are TRBV5-5 and TRBJ2-3, with D tentatively TRBD2 (6 bases). Germline V gene sequence: CDR1 SGHKS, CDR2 YYEKEE (reference sequence). V dropped 4 bases and J dropped 2 bases, with 17 bases sitting between them. There are 16 residues in the CDR3. CDR3 in amino acids: CASSPGGTLSTDTQYF. The CDR3 nucleotides are TGTGCCAGCAGCCCAGGCGGGACTCTATCCACAGATACGCAGTATTTT.

This chain links TRBV6-5 with TRBJ1-2, with TRBD1 matching over 8 bases. V lost 0 bases, J lost 7 bases, and 7 bases stayed unmatched. Germline V lookup: CDR1 MNHEY, CDR2 SVGAGI. This CDR3 is 15 amino acids long. The CDR3 loop reads CASSYSAGGSGGYTF. The DNA of the CDR3 is TGTGCCAGCAGTTACTCGGCAGGGGGCAGCGGTGGCTACACCTTC.

The rearrangement joins TRBV7-9 to TRBJ2-3, with D possibly matching TRBD1 (8 bases). Germline CDR1 and CDR2: SEHNR and FQNEAQ (reference sequence). The CDR3 has 15 amino acids. The V end lost 5 bases, the J end lost 1 base, and 13 bases lay between the germline ends. The CDR3 DNA reads TGTGCCAGCAGCCGAACAGGGGGGGGCACAGATACGCAGTATTTT. It is translated as CASSRTGGGTDTQYF.

The chain couples TRBV10-2 to TRBJ2-3, with 8 bases identical to TRBD2. This CDR3 is built from 14 residues. Germline trimming cut 8 bases from V and 6 bases from J; bases unmatched to any gene: 10. Germline V gene lookup returns CDR1 WSHSY and CDR2 SAAADI. The CDR3 coding sequence is TGCGCCAGCGTAAGCGGGAGCCTCACGGATACGCAGTATTTT. The encoded protein is CASVSGSLTDTQYF.

This clonotype was seen many times. The chain joins TRBV20-1 to TRBJ1-4; maybe TRBD1 (6 bases). CDR3 length equals 14 residues. Germline CDR1 DFQATT, CDR2 SNEGSKA (reference sequence). V lost 0 bases and J lost 8, with 13 bases in between. The CDR3 nucleotides are TGCAGTGCTAGAGAACAGGGAGGGGGAGAAAAACTGTTTTTT. It codes for CSAREQGGGEKLFF.

Only a few counts were recorded for this clonotype. The V gene is TRBV27, the J gene TRBJ2-6, with D uncertain. Trimming pared 7 bases from V and 0 bases from J, leaving 22 bases between. The CDR3 has 19 amino acids. CDR1 is MNHEY and CDR2 is SMNVEV in the germline V gene (reference sequence). The CDR3 sequence: CASTKIRGMSISGANVLTF. CDR3 DNA: TGTGCCAGCACCAAAATCCGAGGAATGTCGATCTCTGGGGCCAACGTCCTGACTTTC.

The chain couples TRBV12-3 or TRBV12-4 to TRBJ1-5, with 7 bases aligning to TRBD1. After removal of 5 bases from V and 2 bases from J, the junction contained 12 bases not matched to a gene. This CDR3 contains 17 residues. CDR3 amino acids: CASSPTTGQKGNQPQHF. As DNA, the CDR3 is TGTGCCAGCAGTCCCACGACAGGGCAAAAAGGCAATCAGCCCCAGCATTTT.

The rearrangement links TRBV6-6 to TRBJ2-7, with 10 positions matching TRBD2. Germline CDR1 reads MNHNY; CDR2 reads SVGAGI (reference sequence). Germline trimming cut 0 bases from V and 4 bases from J; bases unmatched to any gene: 6. The CDR3 runs to 16 residues. CDR3 bases: TGTGCCAGCAGTTACTCGAGCGCTAGCGGGAGTTACGAGCAGTACTTC. It translates to CASSYSSASGSYEQYF.

The chain carries TRBV11-2 and TRBJ2-5; 7 bases line up with TRBD1. Germline V gene data show CDR1 as SGHAT and CDR2 as FQNNGV. This CDR3 is built from 18 residues. V trimming: 5 bases; J trimming: 4 bases; junction bases outside the gene matches: 19. The DNA for the CDR3 is TGTGCCAGCAGCCTTAGCCCCCCGTTCCCAGACAGGGCAGAGACCCAGTACTTC. This gives the protein CASSLSPPFPDRAETQYF.

V is TRBV19 and J is TRBJ1-1; D gene unclear. Germline V gene data show CDR1 as LNHDA and CDR2 as SQIVND (reference sequence). The CDR3 spans 16 residues. The V and J ends lost 5 bases and 3 bases respectively, with 19 bases between them. CDR3 residues: CASSPWVGAGDTEAFF. Written as DNA, the CDR3 is TGTGCCAGTAGTCCCTGGGTAGGTGCTGGGGACACTGAAGCTTTCTTT. Filled out from reference TRBV19 and TRBJ1-1, the complete variable domain reads DGGITQSPKYLFRKEGQNVTLSCEQNLNHDAMYWYRQDPGQGLRLIYYSQIVNDFQKGDIAEGYSVSREKKESFPLTVTSAQKNPTAFYLCASSPWVGAGDTEAFFGQGTRLTVV.

Points on this clonotype: Possible read error: a much larger clone is one base away. The conserved closing phenylalanine or tryptophan is absent in this CDR3, likely reflecting a read error. This chain joins TRBV6-2 or TRBV6-3 and TRBJ2-7; no reliable D call. The CDR3 is 14 amino acids. Germline V gives CDR1 MNHEY, CDR2 SVGEGT. V shed 0 bases and J shed 2 bases, with 8 bases lying between them. DNA for the CDR3: TGTGCCAGCAGTTACTCGAGATCAGCCTACGAGCAGTACTCC. It translates to CASSYSRSAYEQYS.

This clonotype has more than one count but fewer than ten. The chain joins TRBV9 to TRBJ1-1; 7 bases line up with TRBD1. Germline V gene lookup returns CDR1 SGDLS and CDR2 YYNGEE. CDR3 length equals 15 residues. J gave up 5 bases and V 0 bases, and 7 bases lay outside the gene matches. The CDR3 spells CASSVVAGGRTEAFF. In DNA form, the CDR3 reads TGTGCCAGCAGCGTAGTGGCAGGGGGGCGTACTGAAGCTTTCTTT.

With regard to this clonotype: A read error may account for a junction end that differs from germline. The chain has TRBV5-1 and TRBJ2-3, with a possible D match to TRBD1 (5 bases). Germline V gene sequence: CDR1 SGHRS, CDR2 YFSETQ. CDR3 length: 15 amino acids. CDR3 DNA: TGCGCCAGCAGCTTGGCCTCGGACAAGACAGATGCGCAGTATTTT. Translation: CASSLASDKTDAQYF.

This clonotype was observed at least ten times. This chain joins TRBV28 and TRBJ1-1; possibly TRBD1 for D (6 bases). CDR1 and CDR2 (germline): MDHEN, SYDVKM. V lost 10 bases, J lost 0 bases, and 15 bases lay in between. This CDR3 has 14 amino acids. CDR3 DNA: TGTGCCACCAGGCTACAGGGCCTGAACACTGAAGCTTTCTTT. Its translation: CATRLQGLNTEAFF.

This clonotype was detected many times. V usage is TRBV11-2 and J usage is TRBJ2-7; no reliable D call. This CDR3 has 14 residues. V lost 0 bases to trimming and J lost 6 bases, with 12 bases between them. CDR1 SGHAT and CDR2 FQNNGV come from the germline V gene. The CDR3, as DNA: TGTGCCAGCAGCTTAGAGGTGATGGGTACCGAGCAGTACTTC. Its protein product is CASSLEVMGTEQYF.

Of note for this clonotype: A read error is possible here, since a much larger clone lies one base away. The rearrangement links TRBV19 to TRBJ1-2; D is ambiguous. Trimming took 9 bases from V and 4 from J, leaving 18 bases between them. Germline V gene data show CDR1 as LNHDA and CDR2 as SQIVND (reference sequence). The CDR3 spans 14 residues. In DNA form, the CDR3 reads TGTGCCAGCGCCGACTGGGCCGAGCTCTATGGCTACACCTTC. This gives the protein CASADWAELYGYTF.

This clonotype was seen only a few times. The CDR3 sequence: CASSSPGGGGHEQYF. The CDR3 bases are TGTGCCAGCAGCTCCCCCGGTGGGGGGGGTCACGAGCAGTACTTC. The rearrangement joins TRBV13 to TRBJ2-7; the match to TRBD2 covers 7 bases. This CDR3 is 15 amino acids long. The ends lost 4 bases at V and 5 bases at J; junction bases unmatched: 11. Looked up from germline, CDR1 is PRHDT and CDR2 is FYEKMQ (reference sequence).

The sample holds a few counts of this clonotype. The gene calls are TRBV12-3 or TRBV12-4 and TRBJ2-4; weak D call: TRBD1 (5 bases). This CDR3 comprises 14 residues. V lost 6 bases, J lost 3 bases, and 12 bases lay in between. CDR3 DNA sequence: TGTGCCAGCAGAACCTCAGGGCGCAAAAACATTCAGTACTTC. Amino acid sequence: CASRTSGRKNIQYF.

This chain's CDR3 is CASNSRLGSWNEQYF. The DNA for the CDR3 is TGTGCCAGCAATTCCCGCCTTGGGTCATGGAACGAGCAGTACTTC. The chain carries TRBV7-9 and TRBJ2-7; no clear D. There are 15 residues in the CDR3. Germline CDR1 SEHNR, CDR2 FQNEAQ (reference sequence). Trimming removed 7 bases from V and 5 bases from J, with 21 bases in between.

This chain links TRBV20-1 with TRBJ1-1; D is ambiguous. The CDR3 consists of 11 residues. Trimming shortened V by 0 bases and J by 8 bases, and 7 bases separated the two germline ends. CDR1 and CDR2 (germline): DFQATT, SNEGSKA (reference sequence). DNA of the CDR3: TGCAGTGCTAGAGATTACGTCGAAGCTTTCTTT. Its translation: CSARDYVEAFF.

The table lists this clonotype with a few counts. The chain combines TRBV28 with TRBJ1-1; no firm D call. The CDR3 totals 15 residues. The germline gives CDR1 MDHEN, CDR2 SYDVKM. Trimming cost V 4 bases and J 0 bases, with 12 bases left between them. The CDR3 loop reads CASSSFLSVNTEAFF. CDR3 in DNA: TGTGCCAGCAGTTCCTTCCTCTCAGTGAACACTGAAGCTTTCTTT.

This clonotype was counted many times. V and J are TRBV7-9 and TRBJ2-5; 8 bases agree with TRBD2. This CDR3 is 16 amino acids long. With 1 base clipped from V and 5 bases from J, the junction kept 9 bases outside the gene matches. Germline CDR1 and CDR2: SEHNR and FQNEAQ (reference sequence). CDR3 sequence reads: CASSLGWREDLETQYF. CDR3 DNA sequence: TGTGCCAGCAGCTTAGGGTGGCGGGAGGACCTGGAGACCCAGTACTTC.

The chain carries TRBV5-1 and TRBJ2-1; D is tentatively TRBD1 or TRBD2 (5 bases each). The CDR3 sequence is 17 residues long. Germline values: CDR1 SGHRS, CDR2 YFSETQ. V was trimmed by 3 bases and J by 0 bases, leaving 16 bases between them. In nucleotides, the CDR3 is TGCGCCAGCAGCTCCCCTCCGGGACCGAGCTCCTACAATGAGCAGTTCTTC. Encoded protein: CASSSPPGPSSYNEQFF.

This clonotype was found a few times. The rearrangement uses TRBV7-2 and TRBJ2-7; TRBD2 aligns across 7 bases. CDR1 SGHTA and CDR2 FQGNSA come from the germline V gene. V dropped 2 bases and J dropped 0; count of bases not matched to a gene: 7. This CDR3 is 16 amino acids long. CDR3 nucleotide sequence: TGTGCCAGCAGCTTAAGTGGAGCGGGAAGCTCCTACGAGCAGTACTTC. As protein: CASSLSGAGSSYEQYF.

This clonotype has more than one count but fewer than ten. This chain links TRBV20-1 with TRBJ2-7, with D possibly called TRBD1 or TRBD2 (6 bases each). The CDR3 is 13 amino acids. CDR1 is DFQATT and CDR2 is SNEGSKA in the germline V gene (reference sequence). The V and J ends lost 3 bases and 1 base respectively, with 10 bases between them. The CDR3 loop is CSASGGGSYEQYF. The CDR3 region has the DNA TGCAGTGCTAGTGGAGGGGGATCCTACGAGCAGTACTTC.

The chain links TRBV12-3 or TRBV12-4 to TRBJ2-2; 12 positions match TRBD2. The CDR3 contains 15 residues. With V trimmed by 7 bases and J by 6 bases, 6 bases remained unmatched. DNA for the CDR3: TGTGCCAGCATCAGACTAGCGGGAGAGGCCGGGGAGCTGTTTTTT. It is translated as CASIRLAGEAGELFF.

This clonotype was picked up many times. This rearrangement joins TRBV5-1 to TRBJ2-7; 9 nucleotides align to TRBD2. CDR1 is SGHRS, CDR2 YFSETQ, per germline. The CDR3 is made up of 14 amino acids. J was trimmed by 3 bases and V by 4 bases; bases with no gene match: 5. DNA of the CDR3: TGCGCCAGCAGCCAGACTAGCGGAATCTACGAGCAGTACTTC. Translating it yields CASSQTSGIYEQYF.

This clonotype was picked up many times. The chain joins TRBV3-1 to TRBJ2-5; no clear D gene. The germline gives CDR1 LGHDT, CDR2 YNNKEL (reference sequence). Trimming took 0 bases from V and 13 from J, leaving 12 bases between them. CDR3 length equals 12 residues. The CDR3 DNA reads TGTGCCAGCAGCCAAGATCCCTACCGTCGGTACTTC. Amino acids: CASSQDPYRRYF.